The 7 T cell receptor beta chains below were found in one sample sequenced in a study of blood T cell repertoires in COVID-19. Repertoires were generated with immunoSEQ multiplex PCR, while TCRdb's copy carries only in-frame clones and drops some. The sample consists of 300,000 to 350,000 clones, 75% to 95% of them appearing once. The sample taken for sequencing was peripheral blood. These TCRs come from a woman in her 30s with COVID-19, enrolled during active disease.

This chain uses TRBV28 with TRBJ2-7, with TRBD2 matching over 11 bases. Looked up from germline, CDR1 is MDHEN and CDR2 is SYDVKM. V lost 5 bases, J lost 4 bases, and 7 bases stayed unmatched. The CDR3 runs to 15 residues. The CDR3 here is CASSLRLAGLYEQYF. The CDR3 coding sequence is TGTGCCAGCAGTCTCCGACTAGCGGGGCTATACGAGCAGTACTTC.

This clone was observed a single time. The rearrangement links TRBV6-5 to TRBJ2-7, with 8 bases lining up with TRBD1. Germline values: CDR1 MNHEY, CDR2 SVGAGI. V lost 7 bases and J lost 3; bases outside the gene matches: 5. The CDR3 totals 13 residues. CDR3 sequence (DNA): TGTGCCAGCACCGGGACAGGTAACTACGAGCAGTACTTC. Translation gives CASTGTGNYEQYF.

The J gene is TRBJ2-5, the V gene TRBV3-1 (or the pseudogene TRBV3-2); 10 bases are shared with TRBD2. Trimming took 4 bases from V and 5 from J; bases not matched to a gene: 10. CDR1 is LGHDT and CDR2 is YNNKEL in the germline V gene (reference sequence). The CDR3 totals 16 residues. The CDR3 loop reads CASSPNLAGVGETQYF. DNA of the CDR3: TGTGCCAGCAGCCCTAATCTAGCGGGGGTGGGGGAGACCCAGTACTTC.

The rearrangement uses TRBV6-6 and TRBJ1-5; TRBD1 matches 9 bases. V lost 6 bases, J lost 1 base, and 4 bases stayed unmatched. Germline CDR1 and CDR2: MNHNY and SVGAGI (reference sequence). The CDR3 has 15 amino acids. The CDR3 loop reads CASSLDRGSNQPQHF. In DNA, the CDR3 is TGTGCCAGCAGCCTTGACAGGGGGAGCAATCAGCCCCAGCATTTT.

The chain recombines TRBV5-4 with TRBJ2-7; the D gene is possibly TRBD1 (5 bases). Trimming stripped 4 bases from V and 1 base from J, with 12 bases between. The CDR3 sequence is 14 residues long. Per the germline V gene, CDR1 is SGHNT and CDR2 is YYREEE (reference sequence). CDR3 nucleotides: TGTGCCAGCAGCCCCCAGGGTAGGTCCTACGAGCAGTACTTC. This codes for CASSPQGRSYEQYF. Full variable domain (rest looked up from reference TRBV5-4 and TRBJ2-7): ETGVTQSPTHLIKTRGQQVTLRCSSQSGHNTVSWYQQALGQGPQFIFQYYREEENGRGNFPPRFSGLQFPNYSSELNVNALELDDSALYLCASSPQGRSYEQYFGPGTRLTVT.

The rearrangement joins TRBV12-3 or TRBV12-4 to TRBJ1-3; D is unresolved. The CDR3 is made up of 12 amino acids. V was cut by 2 bases and J by 4 bases, with 3 bases left in between. The CDR3 loop reads CASSLSGNTIYF. In DNA, the CDR3 is TGTGCCAGCAGTTTATCGGGAAACACCATATATTTT.

The CDR3 region has the DNA TGTGCCAGCAGGGGTAGCGGAGACCTACGGGAGCAGTACTTC. Its translation: CASRGSGDLREQYF. The chain employs TRBV28 and TRBJ2-7; TRBD2 might be the D (6 bases). The ends were cut back, 6 bases at V and 7 bases at J, with 19 bases in the middle. Germline CDR1 is MDHEN and CDR2 is SYDVKM. There are 14 residues in the CDR3.